The 29 T cell receptor beta chains presented below share a single source sample, sequenced in a study of T cell repertoires in aging, cancer and after chemotherapy. TRB rearrangements spanning V, D and J were amplified using mixed TRB-A/B primers. Each CDR3 protein is one row after TCRdb ran MiXCR on the multiplex PCR reads. Of 850 to 950 distinct CDR3 sequences listed, around 64% are singletons. TCR beta rearrangements were amplified from peripheral blood genomic DNA. The sequenced material came from blood. These TCRs come from a human donor with a solid tumor.

V gene TRBV12-3 or TRBV12-4 combines with J gene TRBJ2-5, with D hard to call. With 4 bases removed from V and 5 bases from J, the gap between germline ends came to 17 bases. The CDR3 is 15 residues long. The CDR3 DNA sequence: TGTGCCAGCAGTTCAACCACTGAAGGATCGGAGACCCAGTACTTC. Residues: CASSSTTEGSETQYF.

The chain couples TRBV7-6 to TRBJ2-5; tentative D call: TRBD2 (5 bases). Germline V lookup: CDR1 SGHVS, CDR2 FNYEAQ. V was pared by 2 bases and J by 4 bases, with 5 bases between. This CDR3 comprises 12 residues. The CDR3 nucleotides are TGTGCCAGCAGCTTAAGCGGAGAGACCCAGTACTTC. It specifies CASSLSGETQYF.

The V call is TRBV7-9, the J call TRBJ1-2; D possibly corresponds to TRBD1 (6 bases). V was shortened by 2 bases and J by 4 bases, with 11 bases between the two germline ends. The CDR3 is 14 residues long. The germline V gene has CDR1 SEHNR and CDR2 FQNEAQ (reference sequence). The CDR3 DNA reads TGTGCCAGCAGCTTACTAACAGGGCCCTATGGCTACACCTTC. Protein product: CASSLLTGPYGYTF.

The rearrangement links TRBV14 to TRBJ1-2; TRBD1 matches 9 bases. The CDR3 is 12 residues long. The V gene end was trimmed by 3 bases and the J gene end by 12 bases; junction bases not matched to a gene: 5. The germline V gene encodes CDR1 SGHDN and CDR2 FVKESK. CDR3 sequence: CASSQLTGGDTF. The CDR3 DNA sequence: TGTGCCAGCAGCCAGTTGACAGGGGGTGACACCTTC.

The chain joins TRBV6-6 to TRBJ2-4; D not resolved. Trimming stripped 4 bases from V and 8 bases from J, with 12 bases between. In germline, CDR1 is MNHNY, CDR2 SVGAGI (reference sequence). This CDR3 is built from 13 residues. The CDR3 sequence is CASSSGLPDIQYF. CDR3 in DNA: TGTGCCAGCAGTTCCGGGCTCCCTGACATTCAGTACTTC.

The chain carries TRBV5-4 and TRBJ2-1, with no clear D. The CDR3 length is 16 residues. Deletions cut 3 bases from V and 3 bases from J, with 16 bases between. The V gene's germline CDR1 is SGHNT and CDR2 YYREEE (reference sequence). The CDR3 DNA sequence: TGTGCCAGCAGCTCCAGATTGGGATTAGGCTACAATGAGCAGTTCTTC. This sequence encodes CASSSRLGLGYNEQFF.

The rearrangement uses TRBV7-2 and TRBJ1-2, with D perhaps matching TRBD1 (5 bases). This CDR3 has 13 amino acids. Trimming removed 5 bases from V and 10 bases from J, with 17 bases in between. Germline V CDR1 and CDR2: SGHTA, FQGNSA. The CDR3 DNA is TGTGCCAGCAGCGTAAGAGATGGGGGATACTACACCTTC. Translating it yields CASSVRDGGYYTF.

V is TRBV15 and J is TRBJ2-7; D is perhaps TRBD2 (5 bases). Trimming removed 4 bases at V and 7 bases at J, with 17 bases between. The CDR3 is 14 amino acids. Germline CDR1 is LNHNV and CDR2 is YYDKDF (reference sequence). The CDR3, as DNA: TGTGCCACCAGCACCCGGGAAACTCGTAGGGAGCAGTACTTC. Residues: CATSTRETRREQYF.

This clonotype is a singleton in its sample. This chain links TRBV10-3 with TRBJ2-3; 8 nucleotides align to TRBD1. V lost 6 bases, J lost 5 bases, and 1 base stayed unmatched. The CDR3 spans 12 residues. Germline loops: CDR1 ENHRY, CDR2 SYGVKD. The DNA for the CDR3 is TGTGCCATCAGAGGACAGGGAGATACGCAGTATTTT. This sequence encodes CAIRGQGDTQYF.

In this sample, this clonotype turned up a few times. The genes are TRBV7-2 and TRBJ2-3; possibly TRBD1 or TRBD2 for D (5 bases each). This CDR3 is built from 15 residues. Germline values: CDR1 SGHTA, CDR2 FQGNSA. V was cut by 2 bases and J by 2 bases, with 11 bases left in between. In DNA form, the CDR3 reads TGTGCCAGCAGCTTACGGGACCGATCCACAGATACGCAGTATTTT. This translates into CASSLRDRSTDTQYF. Full variable domain (outside the CDR3, taken from reference TRBV7-2 and TRBJ2-3): GAGVSQSPSNKVTEKGKDVELRCDPISGHTALYWYRQSLGQGLEFLIYFQGNSAPDKSGLPSDRFSAERTGGSVSTLTIQRTQQEDSAVYLCASSLRDRSTDTQYFGPGTRLTVL.

The chain couples TRBV6-1 to TRBJ1-5, with a tentative D call TRBD1 (6 bases). Trimming shortened V by 7 bases and J by 7 bases, and 17 bases separated the two germline ends. Germline lookup yields CDR1 MNHNS and CDR2 SASEGT. The CDR3 spans 14 residues. The CDR3 loop reads CASTERGAEQPQHF. The CDR3 DNA reads as TGTGCCAGCACCGAACGGGGGGCTGAACAGCCCCAGCATTTT.

The chain uses TRBV20-1 and TRBJ2-5, with 10 bases fitting TRBD2. Trimming removed 0 bases from V and 4 bases from J; junction bases left unmatched: 11. The germline gives CDR1 DFQATT, CDR2 SNEGSKA (reference sequence). The CDR3 runs to 17 residues. For the CDR3, the DNA is TGCAGTGCTAGAGATGCCCTAGCGGGGGCCACGCGAGAGACCCAGTACTTC. It encodes CSARDALAGATRETQYF.

The chain employs TRBV27 and TRBJ2-3; tentatively, D is TRBD1 or TRBD2 (6 bases each). V shed 0 bases and J shed 7 bases, with 8 bases lying between them. The germline V gene encodes CDR1 MNHEY and CDR2 SMNVEV (reference sequence). The CDR3 extends over 13 amino acids. The DNA for the CDR3 is TGTGCCAGCAGTTTATCAGGGGGGCATACGCAGTATTTT. Protein: CASSLSGGHTQYF.

This chain joins TRBV28 and TRBJ1-2; no clear D. The CDR3 length is 14 residues. CDR1 and CDR2 from the germline V gene are MDHEN and SYDVKM. V lost 5 bases and J lost 2, with 12 bases in between. CDR3: CASSPMTRNYGYTF. DNA for the CDR3: TGTGCCAGCAGTCCCATGACGAGGAACTATGGCTACACCTTC.

The chain joins TRBV5-6 to TRBJ1-2; a weak D match, TRBD1 (6 bases). The CDR3 sequence is 14 residues long. V lost 2 bases and J 7 bases, leaving 15 bases between the germline ends. Looked up from germline, CDR1 is SGHDT and CDR2 is YYEEEE. The DNA of the CDR3 is TGTGCCAGCAGCTTAGGTTGGGGGACACGTGGCTACACCTTC. It is translated as CASSLGWGTRGYTF.

The rearrangement links TRBV28 to TRBJ1-6; no firm D call. CDR1 is MDHEN and CDR2 is SYDVKM in the germline V gene. Trimming left V 7 bases short and J 4 bases short, with 5 bases between. The CDR3 covers 12 residues. The CDR3, as DNA: TGTGCCAGCAACGATTATAATTCACCCCTCCACTTT. As protein: CASNDYNSPLHF.

The gene calls are TRBV6-4 and TRBJ2-1; perhaps TRBD2 as D (7 bases). CDR3 size: 17 residues. V lost 4 bases and J 0 bases, leaving 16 bases between the germline ends. Germline CDR1 MRHNA, CDR2 SNTAGT. Here the CDR3 DNA reads TGTGCCAGCAGTGCTAGTGGGGGGGCGAGCTCCTACAATGAGCAGTTCTTC. Its protein product is CASSASGGASSYNEQFF.

The DNA for the CDR3 is TGTGCCAGCAGTCGAGACAGCTACGAGCAGTACTTC. Its protein product is CASSRDSYEQYF. The chain employs TRBV12-3 or TRBV12-4 and TRBJ2-7; tentative D call: TRBD1 (5 bases). The CDR3 sequence is 12 residues long. The V end was cut by 5 bases, the J end by 3 bases, with 8 bases between.

The V and J genes are TRBV7-6 and TRBJ1-3, with 7 bases matching TRBD1. From germline, CDR1 is SGHVS and CDR2 FNYEAQ. V was clipped by 5 bases and J by 5 bases; unmatched bases: 9. The CDR3 contains 15 residues. The DNA for the CDR3 is TGTGCCAGCAGCCTCCAACAGGGGTTGAGAAACACCATATATTTT. Translating gives CASSLQQGLRNTIYF.

The chain joins TRBV30 to TRBJ2-5; tentatively, D is TRBD2 (5 bases). CDR1 and CDR2 from the germline V gene are GTSNPN and SVGIG (reference sequence). There are 13 residues in the CDR3. With 3 bases removed from V and 4 bases from J, the gap between germline ends came to 12 bases. DNA of the CDR3: TGTGCCTGGAGGGTGGGCGGGTTAGAGACCCAGTACTTC. Its protein is CAWRVGGLETQYF.

This clonotype has just a few counts. The rearrangement links TRBV6-5 to TRBJ2-1, with D possibly being TRBD2 (6 bases). V was trimmed by 2 bases and J by 5 bases, leaving 13 bases between them. From germline, CDR1 is MNHEY and CDR2 SVGAGI. The CDR3 is 15 residues long. The CDR3 DNA is TGTGCCAGCAGTTACGGTCGGGGGACCGACAATGAGCAGTTCTTC. Amino acid sequence: CASSYGRGTDNEQFF.

This clonotype was counted a single time. The DNA is omitted, as the CDR3 cannot be located on it reliably, and the CDR3 follows TCRdb's listing. This sequence joins TRBV6-5 and TRBJ2-7; the table's D call, TRBD1, was not checked against the DNA. Germline-derived CDR1 and CDR2 are MNHEY and SVGAGI. The CDR3 spans 15 amino acids, including both terminal residues. CDR3 amino acids: CASSTSGESSYEQYF.

The chain recombines TRBV5-4 with TRBJ2-1; a possible D gene is TRBD2 (7 bases). Germline loops: CDR1 SGHNT, CDR2 YYREEE (reference sequence). V gave up 5 bases and J gave up 6 bases, with 15 bases separating them. This CDR3 comprises 14 residues. This CDR3 is CASSLRGGGNEQFF. Written as DNA, the CDR3 is TGTGCCAGCAGTCTTAGGGGGGGTGGCAATGAGCAGTTCTTC.

This clonotype was counted only a few times. The V call is TRBV27, the J call TRBJ2-2, with TRBD1 as a possible D gene (6 bases). V dropped 2 bases and J dropped 8 bases, with 12 bases sitting between them. From germline, CDR1 is MNHEY and CDR2 SMNVEV (reference sequence). This CDR3 is built from 14 residues. The CDR3 coding sequence is TGTGCCAGCAGTTTACAGGGGACGGTGGGGGAGCTGTTTTTT. Translated: CASSLQGTVGELFF.

This chain connects TRBV24-1 to TRBJ1-2; D call uncertain. The germline V gene has CDR1 KGHDR and CDR2 SFDVKD. The length of the CDR3 is 14 residues. V was clipped by 4 bases and J by 2 bases, with 10 bases between them. The CDR3 sequence: CATSDHRENYGYTF. The CDR3 nucleotides read TGTGCCACCAGTGACCACCGGGAGAACTATGGCTACACCTTC.

The V call is TRBV4-1, the J call TRBJ1-3; D gene uncertain. CDR1 is MGHRA, CDR2 YSYEKL, per germline. V lost 2 bases and J 0 bases, leaving 8 bases between the germline ends. This CDR3 is 15 amino acids long. DNA for the CDR3: TGCGCCAGCAGCCAACCACTGGTCTCTGGAAACACCATATATTTT. Its translation is CASSQPLVSGNTIYF.

The chain links TRBV7-2 to TRBJ1-1; D possibly corresponds to TRBD1 (5 bases). The CDR3 is 14 residues long. V shed 5 bases and J shed 3 bases, with 13 bases lying between them. Germline CDR1 SGHTA, CDR2 FQGNSA. The CDR3 sequence is CASSPRTGYTEAFF. CDR3 bases: TGTGCCAGCAGCCCGAGAACAGGTTACACTGAAGCTTTCTTT.

This clonotype has more than one count but fewer than ten. The chain recombines TRBV29-1 with TRBJ2-6; D gene ambiguous. CDR1 SQVTM and CDR2 ANQGSEA come from the germline V gene. Trimming removed 4 bases at V and 2 bases at J, with 9 bases between. This CDR3 region has 14 residues. The CDR3 DNA reads TGCAGCGTTGGTAGTATGACTGGGGCCAACGTCCTGACTTTC. Protein sequence: CSVGSMTGANVLTF.

A few counts support this clonotype. In DNA, the CDR3 is TGTGCCACCAGTGATTCTCGGGGCTGGGACACAGATACGCAGTATTTT. It specifies CATSDSRGWDTDTQYF. The chain is built from TRBV24-1 and TRBJ2-3; the D call may be TRBD1 or TRBD2 (5 bases each). The CDR3 has 16 amino acids. The germline gives CDR1 KGHDR, CDR2 SFDVKD. Trimming removed 2 bases from V and 2 bases from J, with 13 bases in between.